What follows describes a single T cell receptor beta chain. Per germline, CDR1 SGDLS and CDR2 YYNGEE. The CDR3 length is 14 residues. Trimming took 6 bases from V and 8 from J, leaving 18 bases between them. The data stem from a study of T cells in tumors after PD-1 blockade. Overall study: During anti-PD-1 treatment, some patients continued daily vismodegib 150 mg.

The data were produced by immunoSEQ multiplex PCR, yet TCRdb's version contains in-frame clones alone and is incomplete. The sample includes tens of thousands of clones, just under 80% seen only once; the top ten take 16%. The rearrangement links TRBV9 to TRBJ2-1; tentative D call: TRBD2 (6 bases). This material consisted of PBMCs, taken before anti-PD-1 treatment. The receptor's source is a human donor with basal cell carcinoma. CDR3 amino acids: CASTPEQTSHEQFF. The CDR3 nucleotides read TGTGCCAGCACCCCGGAACAGACTAGTCATGAGCAGTTCTTC.